Each of the 15 T cell receptor beta chains below was sequenced from the same sample in a study of shared clonotypes between healthy human individuals. The naive CD8 population came from CD45RO-negative cells selected for CCR7, without terminally differentiated effector memory CD45RA+ cells. Assay: immunoSEQ multiplex PCR; the TCRdb copy retains only in-frame clones and omits some. The table records some 2.1 million clones, over 85% of them present only once. Sequenced material: naive CD8+ T cells sorted from blood. These TCRs come from a man aged 18 to 29 in good health.

The chain links TRBV27 to TRBJ2-2, with 7 bases fitting TRBD2. Unmatched junction bases numbered 0, after V lost 6 bases and J lost 5 bases. Germline assignment: CDR1 MNHEY and CDR2 SMNVEV (reference sequence). The CDR3 runs 12 residues. CDR3 loop: CASSGGTGELFF. The CDR3 DNA is TGTGCCAGCAGCGGGGGGACCGGGGAGCTGTTTTTT.

The chain links TRBV4-3 to TRBJ2-1, with 7 bases matching TRBD2. Trimming removed 3 bases from V and 6 bases from J; junction bases left unmatched: 8. Per the germline V gene, CDR1 is LGHNA and CDR2 is YSLEER. This CDR3 contains 15 residues. The CDR3 nucleotides are TGCGCCAGCAGCCATAGATGGCGGGAGATCAATGAGCAGTTCTTC. Translation gives CASSHRWREINEQFF.

The V and J genes are TRBV19 and TRBJ1-2; D not resolved. Trimming left V 10 bases short and J 7 bases short, with 19 bases between. The CDR3 totals 13 residues. CDR1 and CDR2 from the germline V gene are LNHDA and SQIVND (reference sequence). The CDR3 DNA is TGTGCCACTCAGGACGGTACTCCAATTGGCTACACCTTC. Translated, it gives CATQDGTPIGYTF.

The rearrangement uses TRBV5-1 and TRBJ2-3; weak D call: TRBD2 (5 bases). Trimming cost V 0 bases and J 4 bases, with 12 bases left between them. Germline CDR1 and CDR2: SGHRS and YFSETQ. The CDR3 has 15 residues. CDR3 in DNA: TGCGCCAGCAGCTTGGAGCCGGGATCGGCAGATACGCAGTATTTT. Its translation is CASSLEPGSADTQYF.

The rearrangement links TRBV10-3 to TRBJ2-2; 8 bases fit TRBD2. V lost 5 bases to trimming and J lost 3 bases; unmatched junction nucleotides: 17. The CDR3 totals 19 residues. Germline V gives CDR1 ENHRY, CDR2 SYGVKD. The CDR3 nucleotides read TGTGCCATCAGTTTCCTCGAGGAGGGCGGGAGGTTGGACACCGGGGAGCTGTTTTTT. Protein: CAISFLEEGGRLDTGELFF.

The sample holds one count of this clone. Other nucleotide sequences from this sample produce the same CDR3. The genes are TRBV11-2 and TRBJ1-6; the D is unclear. Trimming left V 1 base short and J 1 base short, with 2 bases between. This CDR3 contains 14 residues. Germline V gives CDR1 SGHAT, CDR2 FQNNGV. CDR3 protein: CASSLGSYNSPLHF. In DNA, the CDR3 is TGTGCCAGCAGCTTAGGGTCCTATAATTCACCCCTCCACTTT.

The chain recombines TRBV9 with TRBJ1-1; D unclear. Per germline, CDR1 SGDLS and CDR2 YYNGEE. V shed 1 base and J shed 5 bases, with 15 bases lying between them. The CDR3 loop spans 15 amino acids. As DNA, the CDR3 is TGTGCCAGCAGCGTATACCGGGATTTGGGAACTGAAGCTTTCTTT. Amino acid sequence: CASSVYRDLGTEAFF.

V usage is TRBV9 and J usage is TRBJ1-2, with 7 nucleotides matching TRBD1. V shed 6 bases and J 1 base; nucleotides not matched to a gene: 3. CDR3 length: 13 residues. Germline V lookup: CDR1 SGDLS, CDR2 YYNGEE. CDR3 nucleotide sequence: TGTGCCAGCACGGGGACAGTTAACTATGGCTACACCTTC. This sequence encodes CASTGTVNYGYTF.

The J gene is TRBJ1-2, the V gene TRBV11-2; TRBD1 aligns across 9 bases. The CDR3 loop spans 16 amino acids. Germline CDR1 reads SGHAT; CDR2 reads FQNNGV. With V trimmed by 7 bases and J by 4 bases, 13 bases remained unmatched. The CDR3 DNA reads as TGTGCCAGCACTCCGATTCCGGGACAGGGCTTCTATGGCTACACCTTC. Its translation: CASTPIPGQGFYGYTF.

This clone has just one count. The chain links TRBV29-1 to TRBJ2-1; D is perhaps TRBD1 or TRBD2 (5 bases each). V was clipped by 4 bases and J by 6 bases, with 13 bases between them. There are 13 residues in the CDR3. The germline V gene has CDR1 SQVTM and CDR2 ANQGSEA. CDR3 bases: TGCAGCGTTGTGGCGCCTGGGGGCAATGAGCAGTTCTTC. Residues: CSVVAPGGNEQFF.

The chain carries TRBV30 and TRBJ1-1; 7 positions match TRBD1. V shed 2 bases and J 0 bases; nucleotides not matched to a gene: 9. Germline assignment: CDR1 GTSNPN and CDR2 SVGIG (reference sequence). There are 16 residues in the CDR3. In DNA, the CDR3 is TGTGCCTGGAGTCGAGACAGGGTTGTGATGAACACTGAAGCTTTCTTT. It encodes CAWSRDRVVMNTEAFF. Full variable domain (missing parts from reference TRBV30 and TRBJ1-1): SQTIHQWPATLVQPVGSPLSLECTVEGTSNPNLYWYRQAAGRGLQLLFYSVGIGQISSEVPQNLSASRPQDRQFILSSKKLLLSDSGFYLCAWSRDRVVMNTEAFFGQGTRLTVV.

The rearrangement joins TRBV27 to TRBJ2-7, with D maybe TRBD2 (7 bases). Looked up from germline, CDR1 is MNHEY and CDR2 is SMNVEV (reference sequence). The CDR3 is made up of 14 amino acids. V was pared by 5 bases and J by 3 bases, with 14 bases between. Written as DNA, the CDR3 is TGTGCCAGCAGTAGTCGGGGGGCCCGCTACGAGCAGTACTTC. It codes for CASSSRGARYEQYF.

The V and J genes are TRBV6-1 and TRBJ1-2, with D possibly matching TRBD1 (5 bases). The CDR3 runs 15 residues. Trimming left V 3 bases short and J 4 bases short, with 15 bases between. The V gene's germline CDR1 is MNHNS and CDR2 SASEGT. The CDR3 DNA sequence: TGTGCCAGCAGTGACCCGGGACTCCAATCCTATGGCTACACCTTC. Translating it yields CASSDPGLQSYGYTF.

Only a few counts were recorded for this clone. V usage is TRBV27 and J usage is TRBJ2-7, with 13 bases matching TRBD2. CDR1 MNHEY and CDR2 SMNVEV come from the germline V gene (reference sequence). CDR3 size: 16 residues. Trimming took 5 bases from V and 1 from J; bases not matched to a gene: 5. This chain's CDR3 is CASSVTTSGGSYEQYF. DNA for the CDR3: TGTGCCAGCAGTGTAACGACTAGCGGGGGGTCCTACGAGCAGTACTTC.

The chain combines TRBV5-1 with TRBJ1-1; D is ambiguous. The germline V and J ends were trimmed by 2 bases and 3 bases, with 8 bases remaining between them. There are 13 residues in the CDR3. The germline CDR1 and CDR2 sequences are SGHRS and YFSETQ. CDR3: CASSFRSDTEAFF. Written as DNA, the CDR3 is TGCGCCAGCAGCTTTAGATCAGACACTGAAGCTTTCTTT.